This T cell receptor beta chain was recorded in a study of CD4 T cells in relation to SARS-CoV-2 and coronaviruses. Study-wide results and limits: SARS-CoV-2-driven expansion was significantly weaker in crossreactive than monoreactive clones.

With respect to this clone: Its antigen is as yet unknown.

This CDR3 contains 11 residues. The V end lost 4 bases, the J end lost 4 bases, and 6 bases lay between the germline ends. Germline values: CDR1 SGHKS, CDR2 YYEKEE (reference sequence). The table came from immunoSEQ multiplex PCR; TCRdb's copy has only in-frame clones and leaves some out. The sample holds about 54,000 clones, about 91% seen once. The gene calls are TRBV5-5 and TRBJ2-7; no clear D gene. The receptor was isolated from an adult with COVID-19. Sequenced sample: naive CD4+ T cells from PBMCs. As for subset: naive CD4+ T cells isolated by negative enrichment. CDR3 DNA sequence: TGTGCCAGCAGCAGGAGATACGAGCAGTACTTC. This codes for CASSRRYEQYF.